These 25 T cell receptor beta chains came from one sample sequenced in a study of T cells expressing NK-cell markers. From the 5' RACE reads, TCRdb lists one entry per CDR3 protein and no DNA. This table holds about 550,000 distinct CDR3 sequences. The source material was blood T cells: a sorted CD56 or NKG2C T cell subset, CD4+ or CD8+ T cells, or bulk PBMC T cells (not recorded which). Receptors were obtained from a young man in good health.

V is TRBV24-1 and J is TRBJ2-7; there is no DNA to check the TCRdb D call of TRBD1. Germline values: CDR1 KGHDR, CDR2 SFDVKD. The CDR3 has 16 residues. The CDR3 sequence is CATSAHPGQHPYEQYF.

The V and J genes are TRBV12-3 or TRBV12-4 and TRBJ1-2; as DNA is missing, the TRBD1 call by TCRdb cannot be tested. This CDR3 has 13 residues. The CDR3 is CASSPRGGYGYTF.

CDR3 residues: CASSIGQGDGYTF. The chain is built from TRBV5-1 and TRBJ1-2; TCRdb names TRBD1, which stays unverified in the absence of DNA. The CDR3 has 13 residues. Germline V lookup: CDR1 SGHRS, CDR2 YFSETQ. Complete variable domain (other parts from reference TRBV5-1 and TRBJ1-2): KAGVTQTPRYLIKTRGQQVTLSCSPISGHRSVSWYQQTPGQGLQFLFEYFSETQRNKGNFPGRFSGRQFSNSRSEMNVSTLELGDSALYLCASSIGQGDGYTFGSGTRLTVV.

CDR3 protein: CASTGGSETQYF. The chain has TRBV2 and TRBJ2-5; TCRdb's D call of TRBD1 is untestable without DNA. CDR1 and CDR2 (germline): SNHLY, FYNNEI. The CDR3 length is 12 residues.

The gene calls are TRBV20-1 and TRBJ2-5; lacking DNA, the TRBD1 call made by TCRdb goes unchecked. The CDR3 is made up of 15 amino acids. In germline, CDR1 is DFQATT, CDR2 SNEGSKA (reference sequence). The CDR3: CSASRDVVLTLSQYF.

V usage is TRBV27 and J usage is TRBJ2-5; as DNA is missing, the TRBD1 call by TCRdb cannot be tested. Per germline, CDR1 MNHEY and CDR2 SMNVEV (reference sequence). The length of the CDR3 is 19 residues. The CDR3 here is CASSLYMGQGLPWQETQYF.

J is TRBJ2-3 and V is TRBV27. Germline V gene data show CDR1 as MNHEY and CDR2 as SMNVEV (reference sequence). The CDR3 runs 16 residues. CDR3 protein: CASSFGGLWSTDTQYF.

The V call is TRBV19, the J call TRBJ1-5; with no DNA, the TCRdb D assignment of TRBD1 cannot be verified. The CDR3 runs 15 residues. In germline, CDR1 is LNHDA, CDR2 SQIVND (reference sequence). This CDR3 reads CASSIVAGSNQPQHF. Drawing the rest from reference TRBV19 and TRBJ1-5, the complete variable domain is DGGITQSPKYLFRKEGQNVTLSCEQNLNHDAMYWYRQDPGQGLRLIYYSQIVNDFQKGDIAEGYSVSREKKESFPLTVTSAQKNPTAFYLCASSIVAGSNQPQHFGDGTRLSIL.

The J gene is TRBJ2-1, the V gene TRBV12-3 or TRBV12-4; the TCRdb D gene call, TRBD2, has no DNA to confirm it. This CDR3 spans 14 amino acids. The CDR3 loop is CASSFLRREDEQFF.

The CDR3: CASSLFRTGGEYGYTF. The chain combines TRBV12-3 or TRBV12-4 with TRBJ1-2; the D gene TCRdb calls, TRBD1, cannot be checked with no DNA. This CDR3 has 16 amino acids.

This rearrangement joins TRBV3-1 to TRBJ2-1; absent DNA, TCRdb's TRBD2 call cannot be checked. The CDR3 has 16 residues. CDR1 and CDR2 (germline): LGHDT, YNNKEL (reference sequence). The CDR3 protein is CASAKAGGLATVEQFF.

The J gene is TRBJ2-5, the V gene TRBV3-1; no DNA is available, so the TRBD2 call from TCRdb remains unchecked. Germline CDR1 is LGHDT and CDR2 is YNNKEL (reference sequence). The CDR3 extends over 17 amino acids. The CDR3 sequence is CASKQRLAGESGETQYF.

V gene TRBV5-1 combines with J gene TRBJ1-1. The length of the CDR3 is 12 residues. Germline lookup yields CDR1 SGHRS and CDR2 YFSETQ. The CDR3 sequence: CASSLDTNEAFF.

CDR3: CASSEAGSGETQYF. The rearrangement uses TRBV12-3 or TRBV12-4 and TRBJ2-5. CDR3 length: 14 amino acids.

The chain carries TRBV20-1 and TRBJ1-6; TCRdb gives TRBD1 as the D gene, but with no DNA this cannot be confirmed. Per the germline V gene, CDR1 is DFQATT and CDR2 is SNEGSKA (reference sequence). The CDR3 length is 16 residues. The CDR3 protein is CSARNSQGLRNSPLHF.

CDR3 amino acids: CASSQFNEQFF. The chain couples TRBV25-1 to TRBJ2-1. From germline, CDR1 is MGHDK and CDR2 SYGVNS. This CDR3 spans 11 amino acids.

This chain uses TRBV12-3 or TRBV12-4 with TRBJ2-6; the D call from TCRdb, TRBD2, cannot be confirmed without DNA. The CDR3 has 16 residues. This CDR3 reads CASSLESGAGANVLTF.

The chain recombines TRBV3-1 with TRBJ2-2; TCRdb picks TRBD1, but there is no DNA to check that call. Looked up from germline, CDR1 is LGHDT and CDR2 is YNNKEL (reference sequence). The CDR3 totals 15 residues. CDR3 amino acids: CASSHWDRGTGELFF.

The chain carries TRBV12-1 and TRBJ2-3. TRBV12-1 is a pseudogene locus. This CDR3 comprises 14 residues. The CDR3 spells CASTFPESTDTQYF.

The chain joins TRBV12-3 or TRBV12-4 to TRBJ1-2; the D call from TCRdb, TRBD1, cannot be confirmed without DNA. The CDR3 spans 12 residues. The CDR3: CASSPGGYGYTF.

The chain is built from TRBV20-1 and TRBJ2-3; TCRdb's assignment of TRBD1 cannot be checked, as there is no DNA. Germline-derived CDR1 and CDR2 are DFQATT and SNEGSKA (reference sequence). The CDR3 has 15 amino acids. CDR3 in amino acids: CSAPTLDRGTDTQYF.

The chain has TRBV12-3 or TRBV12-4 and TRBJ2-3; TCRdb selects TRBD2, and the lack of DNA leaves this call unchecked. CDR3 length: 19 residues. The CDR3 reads CASSTRTSGIRLGADTQYF.

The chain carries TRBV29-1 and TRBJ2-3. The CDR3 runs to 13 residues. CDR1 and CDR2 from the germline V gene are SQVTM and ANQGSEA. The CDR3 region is CSVYPKSVDTQYF.

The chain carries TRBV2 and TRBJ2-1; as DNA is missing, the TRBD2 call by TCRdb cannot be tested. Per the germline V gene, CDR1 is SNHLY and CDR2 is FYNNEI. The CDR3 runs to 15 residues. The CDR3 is CASRTEGEGYNEQFF. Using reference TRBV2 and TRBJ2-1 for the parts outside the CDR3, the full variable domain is EPEVTQTPSHQVTQMGQEVILRCVPISNHLYFYWYRQILGQKVEFLVSFYNNEISEKSEIFDDQFSVERPDGSNFTLKIRSTKLEDSAMYFCASRTEGEGYNEQFFGPGTRLTVL.

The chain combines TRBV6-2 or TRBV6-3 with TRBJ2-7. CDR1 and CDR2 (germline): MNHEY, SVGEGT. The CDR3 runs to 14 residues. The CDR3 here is CASSYVQPSGEQYF.